The 5 T cell receptor beta chains below were found in one sample sequenced in a study of shared clonotypes between healthy human individuals (dated by TCRdb to 2019 to 2021). The library was produced with the immunoSEQ multiplex PCR assay. TCRdb mirrors the immuneACCESS table, restricted to in-frame sequences. Some clones are absent from its copies; in checked studies, under half trace to an unresolved V gene, and the reason for the others is unknown. This sample holds about 490,000 clones; over 60% were observed only once. Of the sample, over 10% is held by the ten largest clones. Sequences were obtained from PBMCs. These receptors all stem from a woman aged 40 to 50 in good health. Some clones in this sample may be carry-over from other donors' samples.

V is TRBV19 and J is TRBJ2-3; 10 bases line up with TRBD1. This CDR3 comprises 14 residues. Trimming at V came to 8 bases and at J to 14 bases, leaving 16 bases not matched to a gene. Germline V gene lookup returns CDR1 LNHDA and CDR2 SQIVND (reference sequence). The chain's CDR3 is CASDDRGLGGRRYF. Written as DNA, the CDR3 is TGTGCCAGTGATGACAGGGGGCTCGGCGGGAGAAGGTATTTT.

The V gene is TRBV7-8, the J gene TRBJ2-3; D unresolved. Germline CDR1 and CDR2: SGHVS and FQNEAQ. This CDR3 is 16 amino acids long. V shed 0 bases and J shed 2 bases, with 12 bases lying between them. CDR3 residues: CASSLALQAHTDTQYF. CDR3 sequence (DNA): TGTGCCAGCAGCTTAGCGCTCCAGGCCCACACAGATACGCAGTATTTT. The whole variable domain, remainder taken from reference TRBV7-8 and TRBJ2-3, is GAGVSQSPRYKVAKRGQDVALRCDPISGHVSLFWYQQALGQGPEFLTYFQNEAQLDKSGLPSDRFFAERPEGSVSTLKIQRTQQEDSAVYLCASSLALQAHTDTQYFGPGTRLTVL.

This clone was recorded a few times. This chain uses TRBV5-1 with TRBJ1-1, with 8 bases aligning to TRBD1. Unmatched junction bases numbered 3, after V lost 4 bases and J lost 1 base. The germline gives CDR1 SGHRS, CDR2 YFSETQ. The CDR3 is 14 residues long. The chain's CDR3 is CASSEQGENTEAFF. The CDR3 region has the DNA TGCGCCAGCAGCGAACAGGGGGAGAACACTGAAGCTTTCTTT.

The chain joins TRBV6-4 to TRBJ2-1; TRBD2 is a possible D gene (5 bases). Germline lookup yields CDR1 MRHNA and CDR2 SNTAGT. The CDR3 sequence is 13 residues long. V dropped 4 bases and J dropped 3 bases, with 7 bases sitting between them. CDR3: CASSVTSYNEQFF. Written as DNA, the CDR3 is TGTGCCAGCAGTGTTACTAGCTACAATGAGCAGTTCTTC.

This clone showed up many times. The chain employs TRBV11-3 and TRBJ2-1, with D tentatively TRBD1 or TRBD2 (5 bases each). V was cut by 5 bases and J by 4 bases, with 21 bases left in between. The CDR3 is 17 amino acids. Per the germline V gene, CDR1 is SGHNT and CDR2 is YENEEA. The CDR3 DNA is TGTGCCAGCAGCCCGTCACCTGGGACCGGCGGATACAATGAGCAGTTCTTC. It yields the protein CASSPSPGTGGYNEQFF.